The clone carrying this T cell receptor (beta chain) occurred a few times. These data come from a study of blood T cells in healthy people across ages. CDR3 length: 15 residues. Trimming stripped 2 bases from V and 11 bases from J, with 21 bases between. CDR1 and CDR2 from the germline V gene are MNHEY and SVGEGT. Primers used in a second PCR of roughly 6 to 11 cycles were a sample-barcoded 5' primer and a J-beta primer mix. MiXCR, run by TCRdb on the 5' RACE reads, gives a single entry per CDR3 protein. The data contain 950,000 to 1,200,000 distinct CDR3 sequences, more than 30% of them seen just once; the ten biggest clones take up around 13%.

Sequenced: blood. The chain employs TRBV6-2 or TRBV6-3 and TRBJ2-5; D is unclear. The receptor was derived from a man aged 18-30 years in good health. CDR3 residues: CASSYQDGRYNEQYF. CDR3 coding DNA: TGTGCCAGCAGTTACCAGGACGGGCGCTACAATGAGCAGTACTTC.